Below are 22 T cell receptor beta chains sequenced from a single sample in a study of blood T cell repertoires in COVID-19. The protocol was immunoSEQ multiplex PCR, while the TCRdb copy is restricted to in-frame clones and leaves out a portion. Of around 190,000 clones listed, 65% to 90% were seen once; the top ten hold over 7.5%. The sequenced sample was peripheral blood. The receptors were sampled from a man in his fifties with active or convalescent COVID-19.

The sample holds a few counts of this clone. The chain combines TRBV18 with TRBJ2-7, with 7 bases lining up with TRBD1. CDR3 length equals 16 residues. V shed 3 bases and J 5 bases; nucleotides not matched to a gene: 13. In germline, CDR1 is KGHSH, CDR2 LQKENI. This CDR3 is CASSPSFLGGVDEQYF. In DNA, the CDR3 is TGTGCCAGCTCACCTAGTTTTTTAGGGGGCGTGGACGAGCAGTACTTC.

On this clone: Within the sample, other DNA sequences also encode this same CDR3. J is TRBJ2-5 and V is TRBV3-1 (or the pseudogene TRBV3-2); D possibly corresponds to TRBD2 (5 bases). The ends were cut back, 1 base at V and 5 bases at J, with 5 bases in the middle. Germline CDR1 reads LGHDT; CDR2 reads YNNKEL (reference sequence). CDR3 length equals 12 residues. This CDR3 is CASSQAGETQYF. CDR3 sequence (DNA): TGTGCCAGCAGCCAAGCGGGGGAGACCCAGTACTTC.

The chain couples TRBV3-1 (or the pseudogene TRBV3-2) to TRBJ2-3; weak D call: TRBD1 (6 bases). The germline CDR1 and CDR2 sequences are LGHDT and YNNKEL (reference sequence). The CDR3 is made up of 15 amino acids. V lost 2 bases, J lost 0 bases, and 9 bases lay in between. The CDR3 protein is CASSQPGQSTDTQYF. The CDR3 nucleotides are TGTGCCAGCAGCCAACCGGGACAAAGCACAGATACGCAGTATTTT.

The sample holds many counts of this clone. V is TRBV9 and J is TRBJ1-1; 7 bases agree with TRBD1. The CDR3 extends over 17 amino acids. Germline V CDR1 and CDR2: SGDLS, YYNGEE. Trimming cost V 0 bases and J 7 bases; bases outside gene matches: 15. The CDR3 bases are TGTGCCAGCAGCGTAGTTCCTTTAAAATGGGACAGCCTTGAAGCTTTCTTT. It codes for CASSVVPLKWDSLEAFF.

This clone was recorded only once. V gene TRBV28 combines with J gene TRBJ2-2; D might be TRBD2 (6 bases). Germline V gene data show CDR1 as MDHEN and CDR2 as SYDVKM. The V end lost 5 bases, the J end lost 5 bases, and 18 bases lay between the germline ends. The CDR3 has 16 residues. The CDR3 spells CASSPRGYWSTGELFF. In DNA, the CDR3 is TGTGCCAGCAGTCCCCGGGGGTACTGGTCGACCGGGGAGCTGTTTTTT.

V and J are TRBV9 and TRBJ2-3; 9 bases align to TRBD2. The CDR3 totals 17 residues. Germline loops: CDR1 SGDLS, CDR2 YYNGEE. V lost 1 base, J lost 0 bases, and 6 bases stayed unmatched. In nucleotides, the CDR3 is TGTGCCAGCAGCGTAACCCTAGCGGGAACTAGCACAGATACGCAGTATTTT. Translating it yields CASSVTLAGTSTDTQYF.

The rearrangement links TRBV5-6 to TRBJ2-7; D not certain. Germline CDR1 reads SGHDT; CDR2 reads YYEEEE. Trimming shortened V by 0 bases and J by 2 bases, and 6 bases separated the two germline ends. The CDR3 extends over 13 amino acids. This CDR3 reads CASSLVQTYEQYF. The CDR3, as DNA: TGTGCCAGCAGCTTGGTACAGACCTACGAGCAGTACTTC. Variable domain in full (rest from reference TRBV5-6 and TRBJ2-7): DAGVTQSPTHLIKTRGQQVTLRCSPKSGHDTVSWYQQALGQGPQFIFQYYEEEERQRGNFPDRFSGHQFPNYSSELNVNALLLGDSALYLCASSLVQTYEQYFGPGTRLTVT.

The chain couples TRBV5-4 to TRBJ2-5; D is possibly TRBD1 (7 bases). This CDR3 contains 15 residues. Germline V gene sequence: CDR1 SGHNT, CDR2 YYREEE (reference sequence). The V end lost 0 bases, the J end lost 4 bases, and 13 bases lay between the germline ends. The DNA of the CDR3 is TGTGCCAGCAGCTTGGGGGGTCAGGGGGGAGAGACCCAGTACTTC. Amino acid sequence: CASSLGGQGGETQYF.

This clone came up many times. This rearrangement joins TRBV5-3 to TRBJ2-2, with 8 bases that match TRBD1. TRBV5-3 is given ORF status, its function remaining uncertain. The ends lost 6 bases at V and 4 bases at J; junction bases unmatched: 8. The CDR3 loop spans 15 amino acids. This chain's CDR3 is CARIGRGQGTGELFF. The CDR3 DNA reads TGTGCCAGAATAGGCAGGGGGCAGGGCACCGGGGAGCTGTTTTTT.

This chain links TRBV2 with TRBJ2-7, with 7 bases identical to TRBD1. Germline-derived CDR1 and CDR2 are SNHLY and FYNNEI. V shed 5 bases, J shed 3 bases, and the junction held 4 bases outside the gene matches. The CDR3 covers 13 residues. The CDR3: CASSMQGVYEQYF. CDR3 sequence (DNA): TGTGCCAGCAGTATGCAGGGGGTCTACGAGCAGTACTTC.

This clone was counted between two and nine times. The rearrangement uses TRBV5-1 and TRBJ1-4, with a possible D match to TRBD1 (5 bases). The CDR3 runs 16 residues. V lost 0 bases and J 0 bases, leaving 9 bases between the germline ends. From germline, CDR1 is SGHRS and CDR2 YFSETQ. The DNA for the CDR3 is TGCGCCAGCAGCTTGGGGGGCGTAGCAACTAATGAAAAACTGTTTTTT. Translation gives CASSLGGVATNEKLFF.

This clone was seen once. The chain carries TRBV27 and TRBJ1-2, with D hard to call. Germline V gene sequence: CDR1 MNHEY, CDR2 SMNVEV (reference sequence). The length of the CDR3 is 15 residues. Deletions cut 6 bases from V and 0 bases from J, with 14 bases between. The CDR3 protein is CASSTSRGSNYGYTF. The CDR3 DNA follows: TGTGCCAGCAGCACCTCCAGAGGGTCTAACTATGGCTACACCTTC.

V usage is TRBV28 and J usage is TRBJ1-2; 8 nucleotides line up with TRBD1. This CDR3 contains 11 residues. The V gene end was trimmed by 7 bases and the J gene end by 7 bases; junction bases not matched to a gene: 2. Germline V gene data show CDR1 as MDHEN and CDR2 as SYDVKM. In nucleotides, the CDR3 is TGTGCCAGCAATGACAGGGGTGGCTACACCTTC. As protein: CASNDRGGYTF.

The chain links TRBV21-1 to TRBJ2-3; the D call in the table, TRBD2, was not verified against the DNA. TRBV21-1 is recorded as a pseudogene. CDR3 length equals 15 residues. The CDR3 reads CASSGLAGCTDTQYF. CDR3 in DNA: TGTGCCAGCAGCGGACTAGCGGGATGCACAGATACGCAGTATTTT.

The chain employs TRBV18 and TRBJ1-1; maybe TRBD1 (6 bases). V was pared by 2 bases and J by 4 bases, with 14 bases between. CDR3 length equals 15 residues. Per the germline V gene, CDR1 is KGHSH and CDR2 is LQKENI. CDR3 bases: TGTGCCAGCTCACCAACCCACAGGGATGCCACTGAAGCTTTCTTT. It specifies CASSPTHRDATEAFF.

The chain employs TRBV27 and TRBJ2-1, with 12 bases matching TRBD2. This CDR3 has 16 residues. The germline CDR1 and CDR2 sequences are MNHEY and SMNVEV (reference sequence). Losses at the gene ends were 2 bases for V and 14 bases for J; bases not matched to a gene: 13. The CDR3 DNA reads as TGTGCCAGCAGTTTAGTCTGGTCGACTAGCGGGAGTGTTAAGTTCTTC. Translated: CASSLVWSTSGSVKFF.

Only one count was recorded for this clone. This sequence joins TRBV7-9 and TRBJ2-3; 8 nucleotides line up with TRBD1. Unmatched junction bases numbered 10, after V lost 7 bases and J lost 1 base. The CDR3 has 16 residues. The V gene's germline CDR1 is SEHNR and CDR2 FQNEAQ (reference sequence). CDR3 nucleotides: TGTGCCAGCACCGAAATGGACAGGGCACGCACAGATACGCAGTATTTT. It specifies CASTEMDRARTDTQYF.

The rearrangement links TRBV6-5 to TRBJ1-2; maybe TRBD1 (6 bases). V was shortened by 6 bases and J by 7 bases, with 12 bases between the two germline ends. Germline V lookup: CDR1 MNHEY, CDR2 SVGAGI. The CDR3 has 12 residues. CDR3 sequence reads: CASSGDRLGYTF. DNA for the CDR3: TGTGCCAGCAGCGGAGACAGGCTTGGCTACACCTTC.

The chain carries TRBV28 and TRBJ1-1; D is possibly TRBD1 (5 bases). The germline V and J ends were trimmed by 7 bases and 1 base, with 13 bases remaining between them. The length of the CDR3 is 14 residues. The germline V gene has CDR1 MDHEN and CDR2 SYDVKM. The CDR3 loop reads CASKLADRNTEAFF. In nucleotides, the CDR3 is TGTGCCAGCAAACTAGCCGACAGGAACACTGAAGCTTTCTTT. Based on the CDR3 plus reference TRBV28 and TRBJ1-1, the full variable domain is DVKVTQSSRYLVKRTGEKVFLECVQDMDHENMFWYRQDPGLGLRLIYFSYDVKMKEKGDIPEGYSVSREKKERFSLILESASTNQTSMYLCASKLADRNTEAFFGQGTRLTVV.

The gene calls are TRBV6-1 and TRBJ1-3; D not certain. The CDR3 loop spans 14 amino acids. The germline V gene has CDR1 MNHNS and CDR2 SASEGT. Between the trimmed V and J ends, which lost 3 bases and 0 bases, there was a span of 6 bases. The CDR3 sequence: CASSEADSGNTIYF. CDR3 in DNA: TGTGCCAGCAGTGAGGCCGACTCTGGAAACACCATATATTTT.

The chain has TRBV29-1 and TRBJ2-1; TRBD1 matches 7 bases. The germline V gene encodes CDR1 SQVTM and CDR2 ANQGSEA. The CDR3 sequence is 13 residues long. V gave up 4 bases and J gave up 6 bases; unmatched junction bases: 6. CDR3 DNA: TGCAGCGTTGTGAAGGGGGCTGGCAATGAGCAGTTCTTC. Protein product: CSVVKGAGNEQFF.

The gene calls are TRBV19 and TRBJ2-5; D is undetermined. In germline, CDR1 is LNHDA, CDR2 SQIVND (reference sequence). The germline V and J ends were trimmed by 5 bases and 2 bases, with 12 bases remaining between them. The CDR3 runs 14 residues. CDR3: CASSSSTRQETQYF. The CDR3 nucleotides are TGTGCCAGTAGTTCCTCGACACGGCAAGAGACCCAGTACTTC.